Given below is one T cell receptor (beta chain) in context. Followed longitudinally, the Seattle patients had been enrolled during active infection. These data belong to a study of blood T cell repertoires in COVID-19. About the study: The origin of the acute and convalescent COVID-19 samples was the United States, Italy and Spain. Nucleic acid was either cDNA or gDNA, and it came from T cells, B-cell-depleted T cells, or PBMCs.

In the original workflow: The assay estimated nucleated cells by amplifying reference gene primers. Assay: immunoSEQ multiplex PCR; the TCRdb copy retains only in-frame clones and omits some. That table gives V, J and clone size, and the DNA gave D and trimming. The top ten hold more than 2% of the sample, which has about 140,000 clones, about 87% seen once. The V end lost 1 base, the J end lost 6 bases, and 12 bases lay between the germline ends. Germline-derived CDR1 and CDR2 are SSHAT and FNYEAQ (reference sequence). The CDR3 is 15 residues long. The sequencing sample was made of peripheral blood. This TCR derives from a human donor with COVID-19, enrolled during active disease. The donor label of this sample is uncertain. This sequence joins TRBV7-7 and TRBJ2-2; D might be TRBD1 (6 bases). Written as DNA, the CDR3 is TGTGCCAGCAGCTTAGGGTCAGGGGTTGCCGGGGAGCTGTTTTTT. Protein: CASSLGSGVAGELFF.